Listed below are T cell receptor beta chains from one sample, sequenced in a study of shared clonotypes between healthy human individuals. The repertoire was sequenced with immunoSEQ multiplex PCR; TCRdb's copy has only in-frame clones and lacks some. The sample lists approximately 1,000,000 clones, around 82% seen once, with 0.5% to 0.6% in the top ten. The sequencing sample was made of memory CD4+ T cells from PBMCs. The receptors come from a man younger than 30 in good health. Some clones in this sample may be carry-over from other donors' samples. Each CDR3 is given with its conserved first and last residue. D genes are given only for firm matches. Rows may omit the clone size; those that give it use once, few, many or a size class.

d_call: TRBD1
j_call: TRBJ2-2
clone_size: -
v_call: TRBV2
cdr3_length: 15
cdr3_nt: TGTGCCAGCACCGGACAGGGTCTACTTTCCGGGGAGCTGTTTTTT
cdr3_aa: CASTGQGLLSGELFF

d_call: -
j_call: TRBJ2-7
clone_size: many
v_call: TRBV7-8
cdr3_length: 15
cdr3_nt: TGTGCCAGCAGCTTAATCTTGACGTCCTCCTACGAGCAGTACTTC
cdr3_aa: CASSLILTSSYEQYF

d_call: TRBD2
j_call: TRBJ2-7
clone_size: -
v_call: TRBV18
cdr3_length: 14
cdr3_nt: TGTGCCAGCTCACTCGGACTAGCCGGCTGGGGGCAGTACTTC
cdr3_aa: CASSLGLAGWGQYF

d_call: -
j_call: TRBJ2-5
clone_size: -
v_call: TRBV28
cdr3_length: 15
cdr3_nt: TGTGCCAGCAGCTACCGGGCCTCGACCCGGGAGACCCAGTACTTC
cdr3_aa: CASSYRASTRETQYF

d_call: TRBD2
j_call: TRBJ2-1
clone_size: -
v_call: TRBV5-1
cdr3_length: 16
cdr3_nt: TGCGCCAGCATCTGGGGACTAGCGGGGGCAGCCAATGAGCAGTTCTTC
cdr3_aa: CASIWGLAGAANEQFF

d_call: -
j_call: TRBJ2-5
clone_size: -
v_call: TRBV7-8
cdr3_length: 13
cdr3_nt: TGTGCCAGCAGCCCCAGGGTTCCAGAGACCCAGTACTTC
cdr3_aa: CASSPRVPETQYF

d_call: TRBD1
j_call: TRBJ1-2
clone_size: -
v_call: TRBV18
cdr3_length: 16
cdr3_nt: TGTGCCAGCTCAACCGGGACAGGGGTAGGAAACTATGGCTACACCTTC
cdr3_aa: CASSTGTGVGNYGYTF

d_call: TRBD1
j_call: TRBJ2-4
clone_size: -
v_call: TRBV7-9
cdr3_length: 14
cdr3_nt: TGTGCCAGCAGCCCTTTGGCAGGGGGAAACATTCAGTACTTC
cdr3_aa: CASSPLAGGNIQYF

d_call: -
j_call: TRBJ2-2
clone_size: -
v_call: TRBV9
cdr3_length: 13
cdr3_nt: TGTGCCAGCAGCGTAGATAGCGGCGGGGAGCTGTTTTTT
cdr3_aa: CASSVDSGGELFF

d_call: -
j_call: TRBJ2-3
clone_size: -
v_call: TRBV25-1
cdr3_length: 14
cdr3_nt: TGTGCCAGCAGTGAATATTGGCAGGGCGATACGCAGTATTTT
cdr3_aa: CASSEYWQGDTQYF

d_call: -
j_call: TRBJ1-1
clone_size: -
v_call: TRBV28
cdr3_length: 13
cdr3_nt: TGTGCCAGCAGTTCGAACCCCCAAACTGCGACTTTCTTT
cdr3_aa: CASSSNPQTATFF

d_call: TRBD2
j_call: TRBJ2-2
clone_size: -
v_call: TRBV5-1
cdr3_length: 15
cdr3_nt: TGCGCCAGCAGCTGGACCGGGAGGGGAACCGGGGAGCTGTTTTTT
cdr3_aa: CASSWTGRGTGELFF

d_call: -
j_call: TRBJ2-7
clone_size: -
v_call: TRBV18
cdr3_length: 15
cdr3_nt: TGTGCCAGCTCACCGACGACAGAGAGATTAGGAGAGCAGTACTTC
cdr3_aa: CASSPTTERLGEQYF

d_call: -
j_call: TRBJ1-1
clone_size: few
v_call: TRBV7-3
cdr3_length: 15
cdr3_nt: TGTGCCAGCAGCCTGGGGGACCCCTCGTACACTGAAGCTTTCTTT
cdr3_aa: CASSLGDPSYTEAFF

d_call: -
j_call: TRBJ2-4
clone_size: -
v_call: TRBV29-1
cdr3_length: 14
cdr3_nt: TGCAGCGTTGAATATAGGGATTCGGAAAACATTCAGTACTTC
cdr3_aa: CSVEYRDSENIQYF

d_call: TRBD1
j_call: TRBJ2-7
clone_size: -
v_call: TRBV11-1
cdr3_length: 14
cdr3_nt: TGTGCCAGCAGCCCAGACAGGGCGTCGGGCGAGCAGTACTTC
cdr3_aa: CASSPDRASGEQYF

d_call: -
j_call: TRBJ2-7
clone_size: -
v_call: TRBV10-3
cdr3_length: 16
cdr3_nt: TGTGCCATCAGTGTTGGTCGGGAAGCTAGCTCCTACGAGCAGTACTTC
cdr3_aa: CAISVGREASSYEQYF

d_call: -
j_call: TRBJ2-7
clone_size: -
v_call: TRBV5-1
cdr3_length: 16
cdr3_nt: TGCGCCAGCAGCTTGGAAATCGGGGTCGTGAGGAACGAGCAGTACTTC
cdr3_aa: CASSLEIGVVRNEQYF

d_call: -
j_call: TRBJ2-2
clone_size: once
v_call: TRBV6-5
cdr3_length: 13
cdr3_nt: TGTGCCAGCAGTTACAATGGGGCCGGGGAGCTGTTTTTT
cdr3_aa: CASSYNGAGELFF

d_call: -
j_call: TRBJ2-7
clone_size: -
v_call: TRBV21-1
cdr3_length: 16
cdr3_nt: TGTGCCAGCAGCAAAGTCAGGGCAGGGGGCTCCTACGAGCAGTACTTC
cdr3_aa: CASSKVRAGGSYEQYF

d_call: -
j_call: TRBJ2-3
clone_size: -
v_call: TRBV5-1
cdr3_length: 14
cdr3_nt: TGCGCCAGCAGCTTGGAAGTGGGAGGAGATACGCAGTATTTT
cdr3_aa: CASSLEVGGDTQYF

d_call: -
j_call: TRBJ2-2
clone_size: -
v_call: TRBV6-1
cdr3_length: 17
cdr3_nt: TGTGCCAGCAGTGAGACACGGACGGCCACGAACACCGGGGAGCTGTTTTTT
cdr3_aa: CASSETRTATNTGELFF

d_call: TRBD2
j_call: TRBJ2-1
clone_size: -
v_call: TRBV7-6
cdr3_length: 15
cdr3_nt: TGTGCCAGCAGCTTAGCCGGGAGGCTTTACAATGAGCAGTTCTTC
cdr3_aa: CASSLAGRLYNEQFF

d_call: -
j_call: TRBJ1-1
clone_size: once
v_call: TRBV9
cdr3_length: 14
cdr3_nt: TGTGCCAGCAGCGTAGATTGGGGGGGCTCTGAAGCTTTCTTT
cdr3_aa: CASSVDWGGSEAFF

d_call: TRBD1
j_call: TRBJ1-5
clone_size: -
v_call: TRBV19
cdr3_length: 15
cdr3_nt: TGTGCCAGTAGTACGGGACAGGGGGGCGGTCAGCCCCAGCATTTT
cdr3_aa: CASSTGQGGGQPQHF

d_call: -
j_call: TRBJ2-5
clone_size: once
v_call: TRBV18
cdr3_length: 13
cdr3_nt: TGTGCCAGCTCACCAGACTTGCAGGAGACCCAGTACTTC
cdr3_aa: CASSPDLQETQYF

d_call: TRBD1
j_call: TRBJ2-2
clone_size: -
v_call: TRBV6-6
cdr3_length: 16
cdr3_nt: TGTGCCAGCAGTCCATTGGACAGGGCGAGGGCCGGGGAGCTGTTTTTT
cdr3_aa: CASSPLDRARAGELFF

d_call: -
j_call: TRBJ1-5
clone_size: -
v_call: TRBV5-6
cdr3_length: 16
cdr3_nt: TGTGCCAGCAGCCCGTATTTTGCTGGGGCGGACCAGCCCCAGCATTTT
cdr3_aa: CASSPYFAGADQPQHF

d_call: -
j_call: TRBJ1-4
clone_size: -
v_call: TRBV30
cdr3_length: 14
cdr3_nt: TGTGCCTGTCAAAGCGGAGCAACTAATGAAAAACTGTTTTTT
cdr3_aa: CACQSGATNEKLFF

d_call: -
j_call: TRBJ2-3
clone_size: -
v_call: TRBV7-9
cdr3_length: 14
cdr3_nt: TGTGCCAGCAGCTTATTATGGACGACAGATACGCAGTATTTT
cdr3_aa: CASSLLWTTDTQYF

d_call: -
j_call: TRBJ2-3
clone_size: -
v_call: TRBV5-1
cdr3_length: 12
cdr3_nt: TGCGCCAGCAGCTTGCCTTCAGATACGCAGTATTTT
cdr3_aa: CASSLPSDTQYF

d_call: -
j_call: TRBJ1-5
clone_size: -
v_call: TRBV6-1
cdr3_length: 13
cdr3_nt: TGTGCCAGCAATGACAGGAGCTATCAGCCCCAGCATTTT
cdr3_aa: CASNDRSYQPQHF

d_call: -
j_call: TRBJ2-7
clone_size: -
v_call: TRBV9
cdr3_length: 14
cdr3_nt: TGTGCCAGCAGCGTAGTCAGGTACCTCGAAGAGCAGTACTTC
cdr3_aa: CASSVVRYLEEQYF

d_call: -
j_call: TRBJ2-7
clone_size: once
v_call: TRBV18
cdr3_length: 14
cdr3_nt: TGTGCCAGCTCAGGGGCCCTAGCTCTGTACGAGCAGTACTTC
cdr3_aa: CASSGALALYEQYF

d_call: TRBD2
j_call: TRBJ2-3
clone_size: once
v_call: TRBV27
cdr3_length: 17
cdr3_nt: TGTGCCAGCAGTTTTGCGGGACTAGCGGGCAATGAAGATACGCAGTATTTT
cdr3_aa: CASSFAGLAGNEDTQYF

d_call: TRBD1
j_call: TRBJ2-7
clone_size: -
v_call: TRBV15
cdr3_length: 16
cdr3_nt: TGTGCCACCAGCAGAGGTTTTGTCGGACAGGTCGGCGAGCAGTACTTC
cdr3_aa: CATSRGFVGQVGEQYF

d_call: -
j_call: TRBJ2-3
clone_size: -
v_call: TRBV7-3
cdr3_length: 12
cdr3_nt: TGTGCCAGCAGCTTAAACCGAGATACGCAGTATTTT
cdr3_aa: CASSLNRDTQYF

d_call: -
j_call: TRBJ1-5
clone_size: few
v_call: TRBV28
cdr3_length: 12
cdr3_nt: TGTGCCAGCAGGGGGGCGGGTCAGCCCCAGCATTTT
cdr3_aa: CASRGAGQPQHF

d_call: -
j_call: TRBJ2-3
clone_size: -
v_call: TRBV19
cdr3_length: 15
cdr3_nt: TGTGCCAGTAGTATCAGCCCGGGAGCGGGAGATACGCAGTATTTT
cdr3_aa: CASSISPGAGDTQYF

d_call: -
j_call: TRBJ1-1
clone_size: -
v_call: TRBV21-1
cdr3_length: 14
cdr3_nt: TGTGCCAGCAGCAAAGTCAGGGTCGGCACTGAAGCTTTCTTT
cdr3_aa: CASSKVRVGTEAFF

d_call: -
j_call: TRBJ2-3
clone_size: -
v_call: TRBV20-1
cdr3_length: 11
cdr3_nt: TGCAGTGCTAGTAGGACGGCGGTAGGGTATTTT
cdr3_aa: CSASRTAVGYF

d_call: TRBD2
j_call: TRBJ2-1
clone_size: -
v_call: TRBV7-2
cdr3_length: 19
cdr3_nt: TGTGCCAGCAGCCCCCGGACTAGCGGGAGGTCCTCACCCTACAATGAGCAGTTCTTC
cdr3_aa: CASSPRTSGRSSPYNEQFF